These 5 T cell receptor beta chains were sequenced from one sample in a study of human T cells and chemical hapten exposure. Time point in this sample: patch test 1, 2 weeks after DPC sensitization. Treatment specified: therapeutic diphenylcyclopropenone sensitization with weekly scalp DPC. From the RACE reads, TCRdb called clonotypes with MiXCR, one entry per CDR3 protein. Among 95,000 to 100,000 distinct CDR3 sequences listed, around an eighth were seen once. This specimen consisted of whole blood, obtained in connection with sensitization to the hapten diphenylcyclopropenone (DPC). All receptors derive from a woman between 35 and 50 years old with alopecia areata. Some clones in this sample may be carry-over from other donors' samples.

In this sample, this clonotype turned up many times. The CDR3 sequence: CASSQVPALAGGPTDTQYF. CDR3 nucleotides: TGCGCCAGCAGCCAAGTTCCTGCCCTAGCGGGAGGCCCCACAGATACGCAGTATTTT. The chain joins TRBV4-3 to TRBJ2-3, with 11 positions matching TRBD2. Germline V gives CDR1 LGHNA, CDR2 YSLEER. Trimming took 1 base from V and 2 from J; bases not matched to a gene: 11. The CDR3 is 19 residues long.

The CDR3 region is CASTRDSGTTTYEQYF. The CDR3 DNA sequence: TGTGCCAGTACCAGGGACTCCGGGACCACAACCTACGAGCAGTACTTC. The V gene is TRBV6-1, the J gene TRBJ2-7, with TRBD2 as a possible D gene (6 bases). Trimming removed 9 bases at V and 2 bases at J, with 23 bases between. CDR1 MNHNS and CDR2 SASEGT come from the germline V gene. This CDR3 spans 16 amino acids.

This rearrangement joins TRBV13 to TRBJ2-7, with TRBD1 as a possible D gene (6 bases). This CDR3 is 14 amino acids long. Germline CDR1 PRHDT, CDR2 FYEKMQ (reference sequence). Between the trimmed V and J ends, which lost 5 bases and 2 bases, there was a span of 13 bases. In DNA form, the CDR3 reads TGTGCCAGCAGCCCACGGACAGTACCCTACGAGCAGTACTTC. It yields the protein CASSPRTVPYEQYF.

CDR3 DNA: TGTGCCAGCGGGAAGGGAACTTGGGACAATGAGCAGTTCTTC. Translating gives CASGKGTWDNEQFF. The chain combines TRBV11-3 with TRBJ2-1, with D hard to call. CDR1 and CDR2 from the germline V gene are SGHNT and YENEEA. Trimming took 8 bases from V and 5 from J, leaving 16 bases between them. CDR3 length: 14 amino acids.

This clonotype was counted at least ten times. The genes are TRBV7-3 and TRBJ2-1; D is undetermined. Per germline, CDR1 SGHTA and CDR2 FQGTGA. V was pared by 5 bases and J by 5 bases, with 10 bases between. The CDR3 totals 13 residues. CDR3 amino acids: CASSPSTDNEQFF. Written as DNA, the CDR3 is TGTGCCAGCAGCCCTTCGACGGACAATGAGCAGTTCTTC.